This T cell receptor (beta chain) was documented in a study of T cell changes during pregnancy in multiple sclerosis. The CDR3 is 17 residues long. CDR1 and CDR2 from the germline V gene are MNHNS and SASEGT. The V gene lost 2 bases and the J gene lost 3 bases, with 17 bases spanning the gap. Sequencing used immunoSEQ multiplex PCR; TCRdb keeps in-frame clones, though not all of them. The sample carries about 85,000 clones, roughly 90% recorded once. The receptor was isolated from a female donor with multiple sclerosis, enrolled in a pregnancy study. The sequences come from peripheral blood, collected in the first trimester of pregnancy. J is TRBJ1-5 and V is TRBV6-1; D possibly corresponds to TRBD1 (6 bases). The CDR3 DNA reads as TGTGCCAGCAGTGAAAGTGTTTGGACAGCCTACAATCAGCCCCAGCATTTT. Protein product: CASSESVWTAYNQPQHF.